A selection of T cell receptor beta chains follows, all from one sample in a study of cytomegalovirus exposure and HLA in healthy donors. The data were produced by immunoSEQ multiplex PCR, yet TCRdb's version contains in-frame clones alone and is incomplete. This sample yields 170,000 or so clones, of which approximately 84% are seen a single time; roughly 5.2% belongs to the top ten. Sequenced input: PBMCs. All receptors come from a girl under 18 in good health and CMV-seropositive. Both conserved end residues are part of each CDR3.

j_call v_call cdr3_aa
TRBJ1-5 TRBV2 CASREVDFGPQHF
TRBJ1-5 TRBV27 CASSARFYQPQHF
TRBJ1-6 TRBV6-5 CASSSGLLSYNSPLHF
TRBJ1-3 TRBV19 CASTPVYPSGNTIYF
TRBJ1-1 TRBV11-2 CASSLQTTNTEAFF
TRBJ2-5 TRBV7-2 CASSLGLAGGQETQYF
TRBJ2-2 TRBV2 CASRGGTSTVGELFF
TRBJ1-5 TRBV27 CASSLSATGYTQPQHF
TRBJ2-3 TRBV9 CASSASDGETDTQYF
TRBJ1-5 TRBV6-1 CASSESNRPQPQHF
TRBJ1-6 TRBV6-5 CASSLQGGGSPLHF
TRBJ1-2 TRBV9 CASSGFIGTGGGYTF
TRBJ1-5 TRBV4-1 CASSQDQGLNQPQHF
TRBJ2-2 TRBV10-2 CASSGLADNTGELFF
TRBJ2-1 TRBV7-8 CASSSGTSGYNEQFF
TRBJ2-7 TRBV5-1 CASSSTWRGSYEQYF
TRBJ2-5 TRBV4-1 CASSPFLRVLETQYF
TRBJ1-2 TRBV7-9 CASSSDLDRAGGYTF
TRBJ1-1 TRBV2 CASGWDRTKNTEAFF
TRBJ2-3 TRBV7-8 CASSSRQGLNTQYF
TRBJ2-7 TRBV7-7 CASSLAETYEQYF
TRBJ1-6 TRBV15 CATSRQRGYLGRGYSPLHF
TRBJ2-7 TRBV11-3 CASSSRDTDYEQYF
TRBJ2-1 TRBV6-6 CASSYEGGPLEQFF
TRBJ1-2 TRBV7-9 CSSTSTGTNYYGYTF
TRBJ1-2 TRBV13 CASSLGLGQGANYGYTF
TRBJ1-1 TRBV2 CASSGPGGARTNTEAFF
TRBJ1-5 TRBV7-9 CASSLGGERQPQHF
TRBJ2-2 TRBV19 CASKTGTRVDTGELFF
TRBJ1-1 TRBV6-5 CASSYRGNTEAFF
TRBJ1-1 TRBV6-5 CASIPRDRVNTEAFF
TRBJ1-1 TRBV7-9 CASLLTGGGTEAFF
TRBJ1-6 TRBV7-8 CASSKGQGAYNSPLHF
TRBJ1-2 TRBV6-6 CATSDQGFYYGYTF
TRBJ1-2 TRBV9 CASSVAFLAGPSGYTF
TRBJ1-1 TRBV5-8 CASGFRGELAFF
TRBJ2-1 TRBV29-1 CSVGSNNEQFF
TRBJ1-5 TRBV4-1 CASSQIPGVQPQHF
TRBJ2-1 TRBV27 CASSYQRGAPQEQFF
TRBJ1-2 TRBV7-9 CASSSSRDRNNYGYTF
TRBJ1-2 TRBV4-1 CASRDNRGANYGYTF
TRBJ1-1 TRBV6-1 CASRITGVTEAFF
TRBJ2-7 TRBV14 CASSQAGSLRKQYF
TRBJ2-5 TRBV7-8 CASSTRQGGGETQYF
TRBJ2-3 TRBV2 CASSPLPGLVLADTQYF
TRBJ1-3 TRBV5-1 CASSLGDSRNTIYF
TRBJ2-7 TRBV7-8 CASSLTVASGPISYEQYF
TRBJ1-2 TRBV28 CASRGQGYGYTF